What follows is one T cell receptor beta chain and its context. The data stem from a study of blood T cell repertoires in COVID-19. Study information: Sites across the United States, Italy and Spain contributed samples from acute and convalescent COVID-19. PBMCs, B-cell-depleted T cells, or T cells provided the cDNA or gDNA that made up the material.

The protocol was immunoSEQ multiplex PCR, while the TCRdb copy is restricted to in-frame clones and leaves out a portion. The data show more than 80,000 clones, with around 90% seen just once and around 18% held by the top ten. This CDR3 contains 12 residues. CDR1 is SGHTA and CDR2 is FQGNSA in the germline V gene. The V and J ends lost 5 bases and 10 bases respectively, with 12 bases between them. The chain has TRBV7-2 and TRBJ1-5; unclear D gene. This clonotype originated in a woman aged 55 to 70 with COVID-19, enrolled during active disease. Specimen: peripheral blood. CDR3 region: CASSPLGVPQHF. CDR3 in DNA: TGTGCCAGCAGCCCCCTCGGAGTTCCCCAGCATTTT.